Shown below are 14 T cell receptor beta chains from a single sample sequenced in a study of identical twins. TCRdb itself ran the 5' RACE reads through MiXCR, one entry per CDR3 protein. The sample has around 340,000 distinct CDR3 sequences, 9% to 15% seen once. These data also formed part of another study, on yellow fever vaccine responses in identical twins.

The sample comprised CD8+ T cells sorted from blood. The origin of the receptors is a woman under 30 in good health.

This clonotype has only a few counts. The J gene is TRBJ2-1, the V gene TRBV3-1, with 8 bases fitting TRBD2. This CDR3 is built from 13 residues. Germline V gives CDR1 LGHDT, CDR2 YNNKEL (reference sequence). V lost 8 bases and J lost 12; bases outside the gene matches: 12. CDR3 nucleotides: TGTGCCAGCGTCCCCCCCCCTGGGACTAGGCAGTTCTTC. Its protein is CASVPPPGTRQFF.

The chain joins TRBV6-2 or TRBV6-3 to TRBJ2-4, with D possibly matching TRBD1 (8 bases). CDR1 and CDR2 from the germline V gene are MNHEY and SVGEGT. Trimming removed 2 bases from V and 7 bases from J, with 21 bases in between. This CDR3 region has 17 residues. The CDR3 spells CASSYPTDRGGGNIQYF. In DNA, the CDR3 is TGTGCCAGCAGTTACCCCACCGACAGGGGAGGGGGGAACATTCAGTACTTC.

This clonotype was detected only a few times. The chain carries TRBV7-8 and TRBJ2-7; D is perhaps TRBD1 or TRBD2 (5 bases each). The CDR3 length is 13 residues. CDR1 and CDR2 from the germline V gene are SGHVS and FQNEAQ. V lost 5 bases to trimming and J lost 10 bases, with 18 bases between them. The CDR3 coding sequence is TGTGCCAGCAGCCCAATTGGGACCGATATTCAGTACGTC. Amino acid sequence: CASSPIGTDIQYV.

This clonotype came up many times. The V and J genes are TRBV5-1 and TRBJ2-1; TRBD2 matches at 8 bases. V shed 0 bases and J 4 bases; nucleotides not matched to a gene: 6. The CDR3 totals 16 residues. Germline loops: CDR1 SGHRS, CDR2 YFSETQ. The CDR3 is CASSLAAGGSYNEQFF. CDR3 bases: TGCGCCAGCAGCTTGGCCGCGGGAGGTTCTTACAATGAGCAGTTCTTC.

This clonotype occurred many times. The chain is built from TRBV5-1 and TRBJ2-7; 8 bases are a match to TRBD2. The CDR3 is 15 residues long. Germline loops: CDR1 SGHRS, CDR2 YFSETQ. The V and J ends lost 3 bases and 2 bases, in that order; junction bases with no gene match: 7. This CDR3 is CASSSATSGTYEQYF. The CDR3 DNA reads as TGCGCCAGCAGCTCGGCCACTAGCGGAACCTACGAGCAGTACTTC.

This clonotype was picked up a small number of times. This chain links TRBV7-9 with TRBJ2-7; 8 positions match TRBD1. CDR1 and CDR2 (germline): SEHNR, FQNEAQ (reference sequence). The J segment lost 1 base and the V segment lost 5 bases, leaving 10 bases of the junction unmatched. The CDR3 sequence is 16 residues long. The CDR3 coding sequence is TGTGCCAGCAGCATTACCGGGACAGGCCCTTCCTACGAGCAGTACGTC. Its translation: CASSITGTGPSYEQYV.

The sample holds a few counts of this clonotype. The rearrangement links TRBV6-5 to TRBJ1-1; D is unresolved. The CDR3 sequence is 14 residues long. V was pared by 0 bases and J by 3 bases, with 8 bases between. CDR1 and CDR2 from the germline V gene are MNHEY and SVGAGI. The chain's CDR3 is CASSYSRVDTEAFF. DNA of the CDR3: TGTGCCAGCAGTTACTCACGCGTGGACACTGAAGCTTTCTTT.

This sequence joins TRBV28 and TRBJ2-6; D unresolved. CDR1 is MDHEN and CDR2 is SYDVKM in the germline V gene. The V gene lost 7 bases and the J gene lost 0 bases, with 4 bases spanning the gap. This CDR3 has 13 residues. CDR3 in DNA: TGTGCCAGCAAAAGCTCTGGGGCCAACGTCCTGACTTTC. Its protein product is CASKSSGANVLTF.

V is TRBV9 and J is TRBJ1-1; 9 nucleotides align to TRBD1. There are 15 residues in the CDR3. V dropped 1 base and J dropped 3; count of bases not matched to a gene: 4. Germline lookup yields CDR1 SGDLS and CDR2 YYNGEE. CDR3 amino acids: CASSVSQGAYTEAFF. DNA of the CDR3: TGTGCCAGCAGCGTATCACAGGGGGCCTACACTGAAGCTTTCTTT.

This chain uses TRBV4-1 with TRBJ2-7, with D unresolved. CDR3 length: 14 amino acids. Trimming shortened V by 0 bases and J by 4 bases, and 10 bases separated the two germline ends. The germline gives CDR1 MGHRA, CDR2 YSYEKL. CDR3 loop: CASSQDLGNYEQYV. In nucleotides, the CDR3 is TGCGCCAGCAGCCAAGATCTTGGAAATTACGAGCAGTACGTC.

The chain carries TRBV9 and TRBJ2-1; D perhaps matches TRBD2 (7 bases). The V end was cut by 3 bases, the J end by 7 bases, with 14 bases between. This CDR3 spans 14 amino acids. Per germline, CDR1 SGDLS and CDR2 YYNGEE. The CDR3 here is CASSAGGSGNEQFF. As DNA, the CDR3 is TGTGCCAGCAGCGCGGGGGGCTCCGGGAATGAGCAGTTCTTC.

This clonotype was detected ten times or more. This chain links TRBV20-1 with TRBJ1-6, with D uncertain. The V gene lost 1 base and the J gene lost 8 bases, with 9 bases spanning the gap. The germline V gene encodes CDR1 DFQATT and CDR2 SNEGSKA (reference sequence). The CDR3 is made up of 13 amino acids. The CDR3: CSARVPYDSPLHF. Written as DNA, the CDR3 is TGCAGTGCTAGAGTCCCTTACGATTCACCCCTCCACTTT.

This clonotype was seen repeatedly, ten times or more. The J gene is TRBJ2-3, the V gene TRBV4-1, with D uncertain. The CDR3 loop spans 11 amino acids. Germline V gene data show CDR1 as MGHRA and CDR2 as YSYEKL. Trimming took off 2 bases at V and 5 bases at J, with 2 bases between the two ends. The CDR3 region is CASSQRDTQYF. As DNA, the CDR3 is TGCGCCAGCAGCCAACGAGATACGCAGTATTTT.

This rearrangement joins TRBV19 to TRBJ2-7, with 7 nucleotides matching TRBD2. The CDR3 runs 14 residues. The V and J ends lost 7 bases and 2 bases, in that order; junction bases with no gene match: 8. Germline V gene data show CDR1 as LNHDA and CDR2 as SQIVND (reference sequence). The CDR3 here is CASTASGATYEQYF. The CDR3 bases are TGTGCCAGTACAGCTAGCGGAGCGACCTACGAGCAGTACTTC.